Presented here are 13 T cell receptor beta chains from one specimen sequenced in a study of T cell responses to AZD1222 COVID-19 vaccine. TCRdb's copy holds only in-frame clones and misses some; the assay was immunoSEQ multiplex PCR. Altogether around 120,000 clones are present, 92% being singletons, with the ten largest covering about 7.7%. This sample comprised peripheral blood, obtained 28 days after the second AZD1222 dose. These receptors came from an adult who received the AZD1222 COVID-19 vaccine.

About this clone: The junction departs from the called germline gene at one end, perhaps through a read error. The chain links TRBV7-7 to TRBJ2-1; the D call may be TRBD1 or TRBD2 (5 bases each). This CDR3 is 15 amino acids long. In germline, CDR1 is SSHAT, CDR2 FNYEAQ (reference sequence). CDR3 region: CASSFGRDPEDEQFF. The CDR3 bases are TGTGCTAGCAGCTTTGGCCGGGACCCAGAGGATGAGCAGTTCTTC.

Comment on this clone: This sample includes further DNA sequences coding for the same CDR3. The rearrangement links TRBV5-1 to TRBJ2-2, with 10 bases fitting TRBD2. CDR3 length equals 16 residues. Germline-derived CDR1 and CDR2 are SGHRS and YFSETQ. With V trimmed by 4 bases and J by 0 bases, 3 bases remained unmatched. This chain's CDR3 is CASSPGLAANTGELFF. CDR3 coding DNA: TGCGCCAGCAGCCCCGGACTAGCGGCGAACACCGGGGAGCTGTTTTTT.

The chain employs TRBV18 and TRBJ1-2, with D hard to call. CDR1 and CDR2 (germline): KGHSH, LQKENI. Deletions cut 6 bases from V and 4 bases from J, with 15 bases between. The CDR3 length is 14 residues. CDR3 region: CASSPEGRAYGYTF. CDR3 nucleotide sequence: TGTGCCAGCTCCCCCGAGGGAAGGGCCTATGGCTACACCTTC.

V and J are TRBV7-2 and TRBJ2-7; D gene ambiguous. Germline V gene data show CDR1 as SGHTA and CDR2 as FQGNSA. V dropped 5 bases and J dropped 3 bases, with 11 bases sitting between them. There are 13 residues in the CDR3. CDR3 nucleotides: TGTGCCAGCAGCACTACCTCGAACTACGAGCAGTACTTC. Its translation is CASSTTSNYEQYF.

The chain carries TRBV5-4 and TRBJ2-7; D might be TRBD1 (5 bases). V was shortened by 1 base and J by 9 bases, with 20 bases between the two germline ends. The CDR3 length is 15 residues. Germline V CDR1 and CDR2: SGHNT, YYREEE (reference sequence). The CDR3 sequence is CASSLLGAEAWGQYF. The CDR3 coding sequence is TGTGCCAGCAGCTTGCTTGGGGCAGAGGCTTGGGGGCAGTACTTC.

The chain links TRBV24-1 to TRBJ1-1; D is uncertain. V shed 0 bases and J shed 7 bases, with 8 bases lying between them. This CDR3 is built from 13 residues. Per the germline V gene, CDR1 is KGHDR and CDR2 is SFDVKD. CDR3 sequence (DNA): TGTGCCACCAGTGATTTGTCGGGAGTTGAAGCTTTCTTT. Translating it yields CATSDLSGVEAFF.

Turning to this clone: The same CDR3 can be traced to other DNA sequences in this sample. The chain couples TRBV5-4 to TRBJ2-3, with TRBD2 matching 13 bases. This CDR3 region has 16 residues. The V and J ends lost 0 bases and 5 bases, in that order; junction bases with no gene match: 3. CDR1 and CDR2 (germline): SGHNT, YYREEE (reference sequence). CDR3 nucleotides: TGTGCCAGCAGCTTGGCTCGGACTAGCGGGGGAGATACGCAGTATTTT. This encodes CASSLARTSGGDTQYF.

The CDR3 DNA is TGTGCCAGCAGCTTGTCGGGCAGGGGAATCACGAATGAGCAGTTCTTC. This encodes CASSLSGRGITNEQFF. The chain recombines TRBV5-4 with TRBJ2-1; D is possibly TRBD1 (6 bases). The CDR3 length is 16 residues. With 1 base removed from V and 7 bases from J, the gap between germline ends came to 18 bases. Germline CDR1 reads SGHNT; CDR2 reads YYREEE (reference sequence).

Many counts were recorded for this clone. The rearrangement links TRBV6-5 to TRBJ2-1, with TRBD1 matching over 9 bases. Trimming removed 6 bases from V and 4 bases from J; junction bases left unmatched: 7. From germline, CDR1 is MNHEY and CDR2 SVGAGI. CDR3 length: 15 amino acids. The CDR3 here is CASSKQGAEYNEQFF. The CDR3 nucleotides are TGTGCCAGCAGCAAACAGGGGGCCGAATACAATGAGCAGTTCTTC.

This chain connects TRBV18 to TRBJ1-5, with D maybe TRBD1 (6 bases). V was shortened by 2 bases and J by 4 bases, with 12 bases between the two germline ends. Germline V gene sequence: CDR1 KGHSH, CDR2 LQKENI. This CDR3 has 15 amino acids. Here the CDR3 DNA reads TGTGCCAGCTCACCAGTGACAGGCCGGAATCAGCCCCAGCATTTT. It codes for CASSPVTGRNQPQHF.

The rearrangement links TRBV18 to TRBJ1-1, with TRBD1 matching over 7 bases. CDR3 length: 15 residues. From germline, CDR1 is KGHSH and CDR2 LQKENI. V shed 3 bases and J 6 bases; nucleotides not matched to a gene: 10. The CDR3 DNA reads as TGTGCCAGCTCACCGACCGGGACAGTATCGCCTGAAGCTTTCTTT. This encodes CASSPTGTVSPEAFF.

This chain joins TRBV3-1 (or the pseudogene TRBV3-2) and TRBJ1-1; tentatively, D is TRBD1 (5 bases). V was clipped by 1 base and J by 4 bases, with 13 bases between them. CDR1 and CDR2 (germline): LGHDT, YNNKEL (reference sequence). The CDR3 has 15 residues. CDR3 bases: TGTGCCAGCAGCCAAGGGGGGGTAGTTGGCACTGAAGCTTTCTTT. Its protein is CASSQGGVVGTEAFF.

The gene calls are TRBV2 and TRBJ1-2, with D tentatively TRBD1 (5 bases). CDR1 and CDR2 from the germline V gene are SNHLY and FYNNEI. This CDR3 spans 13 amino acids. V was pared by 3 bases and J by 5 bases, with 10 bases between. The CDR3 protein is CASSEGQYYGYTF. The CDR3 DNA sequence: TGTGCCAGCAGTGAGGGGCAGTATTATGGCTACACCTTC.